This T cell receptor (beta chain) was recorded in a study of blood T cell repertoires in COVID-19. Only in-frame clones appear in the TCRdb table, and some are missing; sequencing was by immunoSEQ multiplex PCR. Of 150,000 to 200,000 clones in the sample, roughly nine tenths are singletons; the top ten hold about 2.1%. Germline V gene data show CDR1 as ENHRY and CDR2 as SYGVKD. With 0 bases clipped from V and 5 bases from J, the junction kept 7 bases outside the gene matches. There are 15 residues in the CDR3. The chain uses TRBV10-3 and TRBJ2-7; TRBD1 aligns across 7 bases. The sequence was collected from a man in his 70s with active or convalescent COVID-19. Sequenced: peripheral blood. The CDR3 nucleotides are TGTGCCATCAGTGAGTCTGGGGACAGCTTCCACGAGCAGTACTTC. This sequence encodes CAISESGDSFHEQYF.